What follows are 11 T cell receptor beta chains derived from one specimen sequenced in a study of radiotherapy plus CTLA-4 blockade in lung cancer. Using immunoSEQ multiplex PCR, the repertoire was profiled, and TCRdb retains in-frame clones only, with some absent. The sample lists about 80,000 clones; around 81% were seen once. This sample comprised peripheral blood, obtained from a patient treated with radiotherapy plus ipilimumab. These receptors all stem from a human donor with non-small cell lung cancer whose response to radiotherapy plus ipilimumab could not be evaluated. Some clones in this sample may be carry-over from other donors' samples.

The chain couples TRBV6-1 to TRBJ2-7; D is possibly TRBD1 (6 bases). V lost 2 bases to trimming and J lost 6 bases, with 8 bases between them. CDR3 length: 12 residues. Germline CDR1 MNHNS, CDR2 SASEGT. CDR3 protein: CASSERGFEQYF. The CDR3 nucleotides are TGTGCCAGCAGTGAAAGGGGGTTCGAGCAGTACTTC.

The chain recombines TRBV7-3 with TRBJ2-7; 9 bases fit TRBD1. CDR1 and CDR2 (germline): SGHTA, FQGTGA. V shed 5 bases, J shed 5 bases, and the junction held 4 bases outside the gene matches. The CDR3 loop spans 13 amino acids. The CDR3 here is CASSRTGVDEQYF. CDR3 in DNA: TGTGCCAGCAGCCGGACAGGGGTAGACGAGCAGTACTTC.

This clone occurred a few times. The genes are TRBV28 and TRBJ2-7; 9 positions match TRBD2. Germline-derived CDR1 and CDR2 are MDHEN and SYDVKM. The CDR3 is 14 residues long. V gave up 5 bases and J gave up 5 bases; unmatched junction bases: 7. The CDR3: CASSAQRGVNEQYF. The CDR3 DNA reads TGTGCCAGCAGTGCCCAGCGGGGGGTTAACGAGCAGTACTTC.

This clone turned up a few times. The chain has TRBV6-1 and TRBJ1-2, with 9 bases identical to TRBD1. The length of the CDR3 is 13 residues. Per germline, CDR1 MNHNS and CDR2 SASEGT. The V segment lost 8 bases and the J segment 6 bases; nucleotides outside the gene matches: 7. The CDR3 loop is CASLHGDRDGYTF. In DNA, the CDR3 is TGTGCCAGCCTTCATGGGGACAGGGATGGCTACACCTTC.

This sequence joins TRBV2 and TRBJ2-7; no clear D. This CDR3 has 14 amino acids. Trimming shortened V by 1 base and J by 2 bases, and 9 bases separated the two germline ends. The germline gives CDR1 SNHLY, CDR2 FYNNEI. Written as DNA, the CDR3 is TGTGCCAGCAGTGAAGGTCGCTACCCCTACGAGCAGTACTTC. Translating gives CASSEGRYPYEQYF.

This rearrangement joins TRBV5-4 to TRBJ2-7; D may be TRBD1 (6 bases). The CDR3 has 15 residues. V gave up 4 bases and J gave up 2 bases, with 16 bases separating them. Germline lookup yields CDR1 SGHNT and CDR2 YYREEE (reference sequence). The CDR3 region is CASSGGDGTTYEQYF. CDR3 DNA: TGTGCCAGCAGCGGGGGCGATGGGACCACCTACGAGCAGTACTTC.

This clone came up a few times. V usage is TRBV10-3 and J usage is TRBJ1-4, with a tentative D call TRBD1 (5 bases). This CDR3 contains 15 residues. Trimming shortened V by 7 bases and J by 2 bases, and 14 bases separated the two germline ends. The germline gives CDR1 ENHRY, CDR2 SYGVKD. Here the CDR3 DNA reads TGTGCCATCAAACCGAGTGGGGCGACTAATGAAAAACTGTTTTTT. Translating gives CAIKPSGATNEKLFF.

This rearrangement joins TRBV5-1 to TRBJ2-1; TRBD2 agrees at 7 bases. Trimming cost V 4 bases and J 7 bases; bases outside gene matches: 2. Per germline, CDR1 SGHRS and CDR2 YFSETQ. The CDR3 runs 12 residues. In DNA, the CDR3 is TGCGCCAGCAGCATCGGGGGGAATGAGCAGTTCTTC. This codes for CASSIGGNEQFF.

V gene TRBV28 combines with J gene TRBJ1-5; 9 positions match TRBD1. The CDR3 totals 15 residues. The germline gives CDR1 MDHEN, CDR2 SYDVKM. The ends lost 4 bases at V and 5 bases at J; junction bases unmatched: 6. CDR3 region: CASSSSGTGYQPQHF. The CDR3 DNA follows: TGTGCCAGCAGTTCGTCCGGGACAGGGTATCAGCCCCAGCATTTT.

This clone occurred a few times. The chain uses TRBV6-1 and TRBJ2-7, with D maybe TRBD2 (7 bases). V gave up 11 bases and J gave up 3 bases, with 14 bases separating them. The CDR3 is made up of 12 amino acids. Per the germline V gene, CDR1 is MNHNS and CDR2 is SASEGT. The CDR3 DNA follows: TGTGCCGGGGGGGCAGGGAGCTACGAGCAGTACTTC. It yields the protein CAGGAGSYEQYF.

The chain links TRBV6-1 to TRBJ2-5; TRBD2 agrees at 11 bases. The J segment lost 5 bases and the V segment lost 0 bases, leaving 2 bases of the junction unmatched. This CDR3 comprises 15 residues. The V gene's germline CDR1 is MNHNS and CDR2 SASEGT. CDR3 sequence reads: CASSEAWTSGETQYF. The DNA of the CDR3 is TGTGCCAGCAGTGAAGCTTGGACTAGCGGGGAGACCCAGTACTTC.